This T cell receptor (beta chain) came from a study of blood T cell repertoires in COVID-19. J was trimmed by 4 bases and V by 1 base; bases with no gene match: 6. Germline CDR1 reads MDHEN; CDR2 reads SYDVKM. The CDR3 sequence is 16 residues long. Authors' methods: Reference gene primers were amplified, and this amplification served to estimate nucleated cell counts. Using immunoSEQ multiplex PCR, the repertoire was profiled, and TCRdb retains in-frame clones only, with some absent. V, J and clone size are taken as reported in that table, and D and trimming were inferred from the DNA itself. Among some 150,000 clones, 70% to 90% were seen once, and the ten largest hold approximately 4.5%. Two negative PCRs, clearance, or symptom resolution characterized the recovered Cohort 3 donors.

The origin of this receptor is a man in his fifties or sixties who had recovered from COVID-19. Sequenced material: PBMCs or T cells enriched from blood (not recorded which). The rearrangement joins TRBV28 to TRBJ1-4; 7 bases are shared with TRBD1. The CDR3 here is CASSLFSGQVNEKLFF. The CDR3 coding sequence is TGTGCCAGCAGTTTATTTTCCGGACAGGTTAATGAAAAACTGTTTTTT.